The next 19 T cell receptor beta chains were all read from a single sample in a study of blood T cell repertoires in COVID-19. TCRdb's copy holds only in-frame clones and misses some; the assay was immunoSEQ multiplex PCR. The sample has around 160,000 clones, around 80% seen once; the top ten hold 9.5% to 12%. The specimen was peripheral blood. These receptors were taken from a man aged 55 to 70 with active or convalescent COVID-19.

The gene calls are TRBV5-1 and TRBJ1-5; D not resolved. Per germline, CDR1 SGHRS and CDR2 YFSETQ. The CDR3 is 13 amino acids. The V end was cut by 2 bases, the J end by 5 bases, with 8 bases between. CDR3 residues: CASSFGRDQPQHF. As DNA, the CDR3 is TGCGCCAGCAGCTTTGGGAGGGATCAGCCCCAGCATTTT.

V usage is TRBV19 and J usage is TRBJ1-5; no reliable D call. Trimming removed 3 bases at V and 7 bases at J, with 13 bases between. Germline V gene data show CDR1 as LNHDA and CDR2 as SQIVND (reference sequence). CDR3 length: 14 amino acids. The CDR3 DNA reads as TGTGCCAGTAGTATGTTCGGGTCTTCACAGCCCCAGCATTTT. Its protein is CASSMFGSSQPQHF.

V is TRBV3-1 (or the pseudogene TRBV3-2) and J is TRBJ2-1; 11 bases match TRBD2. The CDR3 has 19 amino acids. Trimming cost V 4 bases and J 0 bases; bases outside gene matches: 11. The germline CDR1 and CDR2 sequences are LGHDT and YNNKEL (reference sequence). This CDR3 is CASSLRLAGGRGSYNEQFF. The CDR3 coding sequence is TGTGCCAGCAGCCTCAGGCTAGCGGGGGGACGGGGCTCCTACAATGAGCAGTTCTTC.

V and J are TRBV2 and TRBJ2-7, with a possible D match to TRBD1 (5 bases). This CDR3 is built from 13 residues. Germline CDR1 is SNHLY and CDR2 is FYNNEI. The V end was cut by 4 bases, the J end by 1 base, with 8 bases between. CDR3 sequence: CASSAPGSYEQYF. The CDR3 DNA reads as TGTGCCAGCAGTGCGCCAGGGTCCTACGAGCAGTACTTC.

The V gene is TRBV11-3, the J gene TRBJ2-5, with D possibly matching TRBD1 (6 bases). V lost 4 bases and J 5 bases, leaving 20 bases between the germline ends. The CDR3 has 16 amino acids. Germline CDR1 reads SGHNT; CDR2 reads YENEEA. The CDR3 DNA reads TGTGCCAGCAGCTCCGGGGACACCTCAGGCTGGGAGACCCAGTACTTC. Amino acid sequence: CASSSGDTSGWETQYF.

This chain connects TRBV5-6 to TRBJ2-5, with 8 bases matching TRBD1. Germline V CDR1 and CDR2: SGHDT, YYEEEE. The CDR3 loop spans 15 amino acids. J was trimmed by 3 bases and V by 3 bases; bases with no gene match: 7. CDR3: CASSSGTGRKETQYF. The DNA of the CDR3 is TGTGCCAGCAGCTCTGGGACAGGCCGAAAAGAGACCCAGTACTTC.

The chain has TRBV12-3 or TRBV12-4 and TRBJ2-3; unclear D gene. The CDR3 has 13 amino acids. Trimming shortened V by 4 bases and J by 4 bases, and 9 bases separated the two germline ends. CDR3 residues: CASSYQAPDTQYF. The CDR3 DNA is TGTGCCAGCAGTTATCAGGCTCCAGATACGCAGTATTTT.

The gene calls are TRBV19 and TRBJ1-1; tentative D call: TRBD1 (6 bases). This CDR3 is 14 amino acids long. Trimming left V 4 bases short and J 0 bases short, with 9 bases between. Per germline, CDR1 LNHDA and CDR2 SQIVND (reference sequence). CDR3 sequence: CASSTQGVNTEAFF. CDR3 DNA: TGTGCCAGTAGTACACAGGGAGTGAACACTGAAGCTTTCTTT. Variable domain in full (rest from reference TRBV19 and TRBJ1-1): DGGITQSPKYLFRKEGQNVTLSCEQNLNHDAMYWYRQDPGQGLRLIYYSQIVNDFQKGDIAEGYSVSREKKESFPLTVTSAQKNPTAFYLCASSTQGVNTEAFFGQGTRLTVV.

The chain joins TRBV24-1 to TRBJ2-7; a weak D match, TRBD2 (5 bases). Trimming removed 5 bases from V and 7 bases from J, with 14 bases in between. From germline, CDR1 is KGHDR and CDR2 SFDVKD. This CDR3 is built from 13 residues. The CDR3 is CATSAGSLGEQYF. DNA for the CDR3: TGTGCCACCAGTGCGGGATCCCTGGGGGAGCAGTACTTC.

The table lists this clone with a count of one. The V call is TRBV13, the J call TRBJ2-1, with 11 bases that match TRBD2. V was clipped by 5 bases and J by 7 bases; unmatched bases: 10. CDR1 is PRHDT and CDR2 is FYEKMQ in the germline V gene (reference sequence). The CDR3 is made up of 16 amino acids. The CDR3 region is CASSEEWTSGPNEQFF. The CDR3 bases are TGTGCCAGCAGCGAGGAGTGGACTAGCGGGCCGAATGAGCAGTTCTTC. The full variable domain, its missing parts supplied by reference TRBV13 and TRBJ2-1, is AAGVIQSPRHLIKEKRETATLKCYPIPRHDTVYWYQQGPGQDPQFLISFYEKMQSDKGSIPDRFSAQQFSDYHSELNMSSLELGDSALYFCASSEEWTSGPNEQFFGPGTRLTVL.

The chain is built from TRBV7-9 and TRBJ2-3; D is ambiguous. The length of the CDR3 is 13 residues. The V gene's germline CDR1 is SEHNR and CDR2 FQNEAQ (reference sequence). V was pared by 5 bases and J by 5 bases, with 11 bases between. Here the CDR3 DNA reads TGTGCCAGCAGCCAACCGGTTCGAGATACGCAGTATTTT. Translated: CASSQPVRDTQYF.

The CDR3 nucleotides read TGTGCCAGCACTTTTCGTAGACAAGAGACCCAGTACTTC. Amino acid sequence: CASTFRRQETQYF. The V and J genes are TRBV6-5 and TRBJ2-5, with D unclear. From germline, CDR1 is MNHEY and CDR2 SVGAGI. The CDR3 is 13 residues long. Trimming left V 7 bases short and J 2 bases short, with 11 bases between.

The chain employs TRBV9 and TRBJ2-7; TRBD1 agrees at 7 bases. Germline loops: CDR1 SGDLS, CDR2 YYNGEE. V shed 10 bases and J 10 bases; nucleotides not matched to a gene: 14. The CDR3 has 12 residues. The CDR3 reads CAPPNRGRGQYF. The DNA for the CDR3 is TGTGCCCCTCCGAACAGGGGAAGAGGACAGTACTTC.

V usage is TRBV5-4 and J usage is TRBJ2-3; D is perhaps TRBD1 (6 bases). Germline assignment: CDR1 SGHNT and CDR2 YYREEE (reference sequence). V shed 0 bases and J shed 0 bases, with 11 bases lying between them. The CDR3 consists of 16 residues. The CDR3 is CASSLGGLLSTDTQYF. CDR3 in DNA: TGTGCCAGCAGCTTGGGGGGGCTCCTTAGCACAGATACGCAGTATTTT.

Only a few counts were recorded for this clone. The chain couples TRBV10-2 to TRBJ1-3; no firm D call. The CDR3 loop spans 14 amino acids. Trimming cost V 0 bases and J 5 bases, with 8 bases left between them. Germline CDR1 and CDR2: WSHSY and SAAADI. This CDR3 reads CASSESTIRNTIYF. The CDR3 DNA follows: TGCGCCAGCAGTGAGTCGACAATTAGAAACACCATATATTTT.

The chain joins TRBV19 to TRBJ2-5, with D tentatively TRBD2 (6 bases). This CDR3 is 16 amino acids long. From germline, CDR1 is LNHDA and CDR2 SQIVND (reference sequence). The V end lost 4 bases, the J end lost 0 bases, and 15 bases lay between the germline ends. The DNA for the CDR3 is TGTGCCAGTAGTACCCTTCCGGGAGCCTACCAAGAGACCCAGTACTTC. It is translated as CASSTLPGAYQETQYF.

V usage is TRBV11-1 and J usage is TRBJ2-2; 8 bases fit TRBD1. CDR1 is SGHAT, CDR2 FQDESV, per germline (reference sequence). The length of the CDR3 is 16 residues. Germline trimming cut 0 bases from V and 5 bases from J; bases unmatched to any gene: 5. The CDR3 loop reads CASSLAPDRVTGELFF. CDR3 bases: TGTGCCAGCAGCTTAGCCCCGGACAGGGTAACCGGGGAGCTGTTTTTT.

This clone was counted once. Written as DNA, the CDR3 is TGTGCCAGCAAAACAGGGCTTCCAAGTTCACCCCTCCACTTT. Residues: CASKTGLPSSPLHF. This chain uses TRBV21-1 with TRBJ1-6; the D call TRBD1 from the table was never checked on the DNA. TRBV21-1 represents a pseudogene. This CDR3 is 14 amino acids long.

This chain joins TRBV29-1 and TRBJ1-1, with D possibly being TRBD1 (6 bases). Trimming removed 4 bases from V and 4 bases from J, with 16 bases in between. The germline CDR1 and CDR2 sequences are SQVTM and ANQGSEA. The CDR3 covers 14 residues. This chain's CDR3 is CSVGQARRGTEAFF. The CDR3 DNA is TGCAGCGTTGGACAGGCCCGCCGGGGCACTGAAGCTTTCTTT. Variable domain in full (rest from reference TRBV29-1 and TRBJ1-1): SAVISQKPSRDICQRGTSLTIQCQVDSQVTMMFWYRQQPGQSLTLIATANQGSEATYESGFVIDKFPISRPNLTFSTLTVSNMSPEDSSIYLCSVGQARRGTEAFFGQGTRLTVV.